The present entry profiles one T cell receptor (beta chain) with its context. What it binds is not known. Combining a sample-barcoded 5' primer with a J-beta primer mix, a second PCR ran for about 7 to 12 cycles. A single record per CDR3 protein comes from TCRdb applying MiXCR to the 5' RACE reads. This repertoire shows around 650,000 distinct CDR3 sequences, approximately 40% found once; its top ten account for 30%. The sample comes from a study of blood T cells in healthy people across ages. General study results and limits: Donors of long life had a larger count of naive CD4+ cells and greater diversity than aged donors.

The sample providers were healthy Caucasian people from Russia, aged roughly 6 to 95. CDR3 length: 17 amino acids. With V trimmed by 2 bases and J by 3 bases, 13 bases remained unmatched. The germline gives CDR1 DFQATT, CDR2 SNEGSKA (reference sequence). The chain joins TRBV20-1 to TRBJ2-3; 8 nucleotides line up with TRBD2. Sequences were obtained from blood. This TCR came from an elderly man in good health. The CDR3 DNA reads TGCAGTGCTAGACCGGGGGCCCGCGGGGGGACTACAGATACGCAGTATTTT. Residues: CSARPGARGGTTDTQYF.